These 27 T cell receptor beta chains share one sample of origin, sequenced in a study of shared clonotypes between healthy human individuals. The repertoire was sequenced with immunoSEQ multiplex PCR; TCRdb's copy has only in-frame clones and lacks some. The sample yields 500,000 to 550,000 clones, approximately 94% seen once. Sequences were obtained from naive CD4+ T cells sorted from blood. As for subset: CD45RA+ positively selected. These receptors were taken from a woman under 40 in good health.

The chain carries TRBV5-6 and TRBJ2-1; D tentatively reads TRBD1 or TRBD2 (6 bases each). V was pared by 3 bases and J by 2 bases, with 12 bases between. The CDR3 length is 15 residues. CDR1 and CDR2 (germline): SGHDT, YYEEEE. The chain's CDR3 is CASSSWGATYNEQFF. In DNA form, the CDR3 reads TGTGCCAGCAGCTCGTGGGGGGCAACCTACAATGAGCAGTTCTTC. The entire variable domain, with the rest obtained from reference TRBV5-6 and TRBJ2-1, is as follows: DAGVTQSPTHLIKTRGQQVTLRCSPKSGHDTVSWYQQALGQGPQFIFQYYEEEERQRGNFPDRFSGHQFPNYSSELNVNALLLGDSALYLCASSSWGATYNEQFFGPGTRLTVL.

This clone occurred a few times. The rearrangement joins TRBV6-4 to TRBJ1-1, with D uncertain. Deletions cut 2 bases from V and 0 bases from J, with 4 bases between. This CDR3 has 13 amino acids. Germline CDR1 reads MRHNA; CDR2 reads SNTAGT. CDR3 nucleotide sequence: TGTGCCAGCAGTGACAACCTGAACACTGAAGCTTTCTTT. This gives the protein CASSDNLNTEAFF.

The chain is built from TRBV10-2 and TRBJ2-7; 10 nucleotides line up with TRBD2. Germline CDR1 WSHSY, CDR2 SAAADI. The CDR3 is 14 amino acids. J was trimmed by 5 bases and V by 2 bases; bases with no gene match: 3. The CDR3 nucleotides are TGCGCCAGCAGTGAGACTAGCGGGACGAACGAGCAGTACTTC. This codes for CASSETSGTNEQYF.

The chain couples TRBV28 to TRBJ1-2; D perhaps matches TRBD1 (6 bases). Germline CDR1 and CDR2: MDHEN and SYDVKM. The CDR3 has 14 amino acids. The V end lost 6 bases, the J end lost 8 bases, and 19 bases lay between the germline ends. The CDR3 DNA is TGTGCCAGCAGCCCGGATTGGGGGGGCGAAGGCTACACCTTC. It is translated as CASSPDWGGEGYTF.

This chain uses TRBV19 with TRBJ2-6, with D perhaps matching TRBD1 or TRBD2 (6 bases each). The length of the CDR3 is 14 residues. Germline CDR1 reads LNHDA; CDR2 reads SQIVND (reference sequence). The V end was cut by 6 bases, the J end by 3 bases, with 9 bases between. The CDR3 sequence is CASSRGHGANVLTF. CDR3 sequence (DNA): TGTGCCAGTAGCCGGGGGCATGGGGCCAACGTCCTGACTTTC.

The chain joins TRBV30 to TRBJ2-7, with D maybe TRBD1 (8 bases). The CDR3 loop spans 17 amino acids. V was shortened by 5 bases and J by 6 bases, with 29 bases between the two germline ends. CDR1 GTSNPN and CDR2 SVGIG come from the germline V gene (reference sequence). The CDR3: CAWGPPPWTGREGEQYF. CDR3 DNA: TGTGCCTGGGGCCCCCCGCCTTGGACAGGGAGGGAGGGCGAGCAGTACTTC.

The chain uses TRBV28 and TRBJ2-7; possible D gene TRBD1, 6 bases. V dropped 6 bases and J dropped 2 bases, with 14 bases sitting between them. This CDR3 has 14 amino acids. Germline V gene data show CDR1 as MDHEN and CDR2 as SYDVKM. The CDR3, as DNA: TGTGCCAGCAGCCTTGGACAGCAACCCTACGAGCAGTACTTC. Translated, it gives CASSLGQQPYEQYF. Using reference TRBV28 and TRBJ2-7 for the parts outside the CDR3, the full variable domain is DVKVTQSSRYLVKRTGEKVFLECVQDMDHENMFWYRQDPGLGLRLIYFSYDVKMKEKGDIPEGYSVSREKKERFSLILESASTNQTSMYLCASSLGQQPYEQYFGPGTRLTVT.

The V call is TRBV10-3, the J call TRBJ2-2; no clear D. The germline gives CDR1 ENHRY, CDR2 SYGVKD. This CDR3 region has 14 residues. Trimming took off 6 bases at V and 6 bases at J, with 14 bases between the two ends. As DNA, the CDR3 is TGTGCCATCAGAACAACCGCAGGATCCGGGGAGCTGTTTTTT. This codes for CAIRTTAGSGELFF.

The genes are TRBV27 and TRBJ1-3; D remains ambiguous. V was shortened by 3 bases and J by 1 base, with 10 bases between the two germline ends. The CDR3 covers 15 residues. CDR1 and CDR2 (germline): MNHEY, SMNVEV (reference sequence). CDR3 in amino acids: CASSFSGLSGNTIYF. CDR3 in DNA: TGTGCCAGCAGTTTTTCGGGGTTGTCTGGAAACACCATATATTTT.

CDR3 sequence reads: CASSITGLAGGYNEQFF. The CDR3, as DNA: TGTGCCAGTAGTATAACTGGACTAGCGGGAGGGTACAATGAGCAGTTCTTC. V and J are TRBV19 and TRBJ2-1; TRBD2 matches at 15 bases. From germline, CDR1 is LNHDA and CDR2 SQIVND (reference sequence). V lost 2 bases to trimming and J lost 4 bases; unmatched junction nucleotides: 3. This CDR3 region has 17 residues.

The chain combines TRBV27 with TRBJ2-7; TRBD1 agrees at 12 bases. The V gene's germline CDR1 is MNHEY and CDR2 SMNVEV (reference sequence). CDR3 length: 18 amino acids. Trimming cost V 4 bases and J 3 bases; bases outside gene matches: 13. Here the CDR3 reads CASSYTPPGQGAFYEQYF. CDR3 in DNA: TGTGCCAGCAGTTACACGCCACCGGGACAGGGGGCTTTCTACGAGCAGTACTTC.

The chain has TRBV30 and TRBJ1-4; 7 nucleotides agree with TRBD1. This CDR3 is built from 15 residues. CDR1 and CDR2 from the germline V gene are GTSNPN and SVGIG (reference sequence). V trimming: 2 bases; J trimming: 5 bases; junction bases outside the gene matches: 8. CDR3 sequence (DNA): TGTGCCTGGAGTCCAGGGGACAGACGAAATGAAAAACTGTTTTTT. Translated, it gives CAWSPGDRRNEKLFF.

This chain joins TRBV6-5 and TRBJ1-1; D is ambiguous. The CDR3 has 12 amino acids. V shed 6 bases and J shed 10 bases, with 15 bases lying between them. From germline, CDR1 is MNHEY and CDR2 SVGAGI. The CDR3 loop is CASSRDRVGAFF. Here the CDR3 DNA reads TGTGCCAGCAGCCGCGATAGAGTTGGAGCTTTCTTT.

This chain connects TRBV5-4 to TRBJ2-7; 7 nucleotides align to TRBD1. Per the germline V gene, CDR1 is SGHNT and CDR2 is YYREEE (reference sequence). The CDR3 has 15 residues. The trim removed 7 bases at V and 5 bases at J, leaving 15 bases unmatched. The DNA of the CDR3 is TGTGCCAGCCAACGAGAAGGGGGCTTTATCGACGAGCAGTACTTC. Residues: CASQREGGFIDEQYF.

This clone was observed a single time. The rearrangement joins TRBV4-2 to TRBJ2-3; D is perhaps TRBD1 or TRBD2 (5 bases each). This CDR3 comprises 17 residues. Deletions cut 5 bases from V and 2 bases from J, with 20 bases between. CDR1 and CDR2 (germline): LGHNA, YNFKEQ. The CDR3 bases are TGTGCCAGCAGCTACTGGGGGTCTACAAGGGACACAGATACGCAGTATTTT. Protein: CASSYWGSTRDTDTQYF.

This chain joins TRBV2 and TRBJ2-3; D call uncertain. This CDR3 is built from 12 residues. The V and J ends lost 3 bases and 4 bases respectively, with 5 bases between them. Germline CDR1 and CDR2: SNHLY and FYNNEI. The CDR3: CASSERSDTQYF. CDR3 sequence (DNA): TGTGCCAGCAGTGAGCGGTCAGATACGCAGTATTTT.

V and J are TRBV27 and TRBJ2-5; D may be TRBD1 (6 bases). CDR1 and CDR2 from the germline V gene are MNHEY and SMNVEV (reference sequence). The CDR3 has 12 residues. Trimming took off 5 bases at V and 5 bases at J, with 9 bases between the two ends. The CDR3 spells CASSPQGETQYF. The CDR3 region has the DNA TGTGCCAGCAGTCCGCAGGGGGAGACCCAGTACTTC.

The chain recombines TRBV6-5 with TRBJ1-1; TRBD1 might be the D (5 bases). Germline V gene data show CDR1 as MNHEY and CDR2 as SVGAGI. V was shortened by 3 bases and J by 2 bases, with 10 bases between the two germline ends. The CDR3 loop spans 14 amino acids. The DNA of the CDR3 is TGTGCCAGCAGTTATACGGGGGATAACACTGAAGCTTTCTTT. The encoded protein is CASSYTGDNTEAFF.

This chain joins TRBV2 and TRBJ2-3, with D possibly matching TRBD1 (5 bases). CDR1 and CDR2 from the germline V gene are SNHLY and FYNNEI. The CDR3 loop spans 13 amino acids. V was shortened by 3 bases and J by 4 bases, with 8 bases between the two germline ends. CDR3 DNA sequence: TGTGCCAGCAGTGATTTAGGGGCAGATACGCAGTATTTT. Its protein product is CASSDLGADTQYF.

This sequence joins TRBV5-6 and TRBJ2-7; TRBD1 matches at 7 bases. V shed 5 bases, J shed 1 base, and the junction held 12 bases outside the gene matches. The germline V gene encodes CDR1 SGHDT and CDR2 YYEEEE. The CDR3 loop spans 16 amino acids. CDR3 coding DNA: TGTGCCAGCAGTCTTTTCGGGGCAGGGGGTTCCTACGAGCAGTACTTC. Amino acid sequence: CASSLFGAGGSYEQYF.

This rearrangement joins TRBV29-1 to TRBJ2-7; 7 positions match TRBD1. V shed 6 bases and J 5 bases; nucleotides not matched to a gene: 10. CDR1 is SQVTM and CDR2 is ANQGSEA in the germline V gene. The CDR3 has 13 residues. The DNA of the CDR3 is TGCAGCGTCGAACTTACCAGGGGGAACGAGCAGTACTTC. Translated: CSVELTRGNEQYF.

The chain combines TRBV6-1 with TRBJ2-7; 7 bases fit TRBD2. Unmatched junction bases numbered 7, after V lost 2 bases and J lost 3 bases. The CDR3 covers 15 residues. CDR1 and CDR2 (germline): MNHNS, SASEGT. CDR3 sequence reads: CASSETSDPIYEQYF. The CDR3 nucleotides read TGTGCCAGCAGTGAAACTAGCGATCCTATCTACGAGCAGTACTTC.

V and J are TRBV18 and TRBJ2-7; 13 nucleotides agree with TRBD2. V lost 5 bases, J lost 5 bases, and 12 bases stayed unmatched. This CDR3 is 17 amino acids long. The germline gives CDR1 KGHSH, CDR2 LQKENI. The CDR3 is CASSYTSGRASSHEQYF. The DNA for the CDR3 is TGTGCCAGCTCATACACTAGCGGGAGGGCCTCAAGCCACGAGCAGTACTTC.

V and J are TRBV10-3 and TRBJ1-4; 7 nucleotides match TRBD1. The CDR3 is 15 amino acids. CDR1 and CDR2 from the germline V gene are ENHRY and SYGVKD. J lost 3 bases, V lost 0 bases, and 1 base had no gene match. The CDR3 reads CAISESGQPNEKLFF. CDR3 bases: TGTGCCATCAGTGAGTCGGGACAGCCTAATGAAAAACTGTTTTTT.

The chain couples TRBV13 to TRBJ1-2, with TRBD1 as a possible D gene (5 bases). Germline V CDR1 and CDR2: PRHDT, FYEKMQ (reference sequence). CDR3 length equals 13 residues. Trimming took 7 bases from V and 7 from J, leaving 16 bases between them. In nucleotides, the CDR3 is TGTGCCAGCACAGGAGGGGCCGGCGGTGGCTACACCTTC. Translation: CASTGGAGGGYTF.

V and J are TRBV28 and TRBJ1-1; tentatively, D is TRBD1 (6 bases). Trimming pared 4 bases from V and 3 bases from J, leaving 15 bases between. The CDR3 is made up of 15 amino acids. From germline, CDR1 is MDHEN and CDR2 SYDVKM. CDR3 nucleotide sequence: TGTGCCAGCAGTTACCCCCGGGACACCCACACTGAAGCTTTCTTT. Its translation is CASSYPRDTHTEAFF.

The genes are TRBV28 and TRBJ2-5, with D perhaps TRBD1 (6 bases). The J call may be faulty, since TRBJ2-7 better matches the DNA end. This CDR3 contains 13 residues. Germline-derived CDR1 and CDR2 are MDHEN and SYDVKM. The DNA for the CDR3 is TGTGCCAGCAGTTCACAGGGTGCCTACGAGCAGTACTTC. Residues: CASSSQGAYEQYF.